This T cell receptor beta chain was sequenced during a study of blood T cell repertoires in COVID-19. Turning to the study itself: PBMCs, B-cell-depleted T cells, or T cells were the source of the cDNA or gDNA that made up the material.

Per the germline V gene, CDR1 is MNHEY and CDR2 is SVGAGI. Trimming removed 5 bases from V and 5 bases from J, with 16 bases in between. CDR3 length: 15 residues. The table came from immunoSEQ multiplex PCR; TCRdb's copy has only in-frame clones and leaves some out. The table has about 140,000 clones, about 90% seen once. Sample: peripheral blood. The chain links TRBV6-5 to TRBJ2-1; D possibly corresponds to TRBD2 (6 bases). The receptor's source is a man aged 45 to 65 with active or convalescent COVID-19. The CDR3 sequence is CASSPGLLRHNEQFF. CDR3 sequence (DNA): TGTGCCAGCAGTCCCGGACTACTTAGGCACAATGAGCAGTTCTTC.